This T cell receptor (beta chain) comes out of a study of blood T cell repertoires in COVID-19. Study information: COVID-19 samples collected from the United States, Italy and Spain covered acute and convalescent phases. T cells, B-cell-depleted T cells, or PBMCs supplied cDNA or gDNA.

As originally analysed: Using reference gene primer amplification, nucleated cell counts were estimated. Clones were read by immunoSEQ multiplex PCR, and TCRdb kept only the in-frame ones, dropping some. The DNA gave D and trimming, while V, J and clone size come from that table. Among roughly 84,000 clones listed, about 85% were seen once. The sequence came from an elderly man with active or convalescent COVID-19. The sample was peripheral blood.

CDR3 nucleotide sequence: TGTGCCAGCAAAGCAGGGGGCGGTTGGGATACGCAGTATTTT. Protein product: CASKAGGGWDTQYF. The chain joins TRBV2 to TRBJ2-3; 8 nucleotides line up with TRBD1. Germline V lookup: CDR1 SNHLY, CDR2 FYNNEI. The length of the CDR3 is 14 residues. V was clipped by 7 bases and J by 6 bases; unmatched bases: 9.